This TCR beta chain was captured by sequencing in a study of tumor and adjacent non-tumor tissue in lung cancer. About the research overall: Histology: under 15 adenocarcinoma, a couple of squamous cell carcinoma, 1 small cell lung cancer. About 4.17 million productive TCRbeta reads were obtained per sample on average.

No cell sorting was done before RNA was extracted from the tissue. This non-tumor lung sample came from over 3 cm beyond the tumor edge. Whole-study results and caveats: In normal lung, the top 100 clones were significantly more dominant than in tumor.

Three rounds of nested PCR, following a modified ARM-PCR protocol, produced the TCRbeta library. TCRdb re-derived calls from the multiplex PCR reads in MiXCR, one entry per CDR3 protein. The table includes 40,000 or so distinct CDR3 sequences, more than 50% detected once. This clonotype was found many times. The antigen remains unidentified. CDR1 and CDR2 (germline): WSHSY, SAAADI. There are 11 residues in the CDR3. V lost 2 bases and J lost 13, with 12 bases in between. The sequencing sample was made of distant non-tumor lung tissue. The genes are TRBV10-2 and TRBJ2-7, with no clear D. The origin of this receptor is a man in his forties or fifties with non-small cell lung cancer. The DNA for the CDR3 is TGCGCCAGCAGTGAGAACAGAAGTCCTTACTTC. This gives the protein CASSENRSPYF.